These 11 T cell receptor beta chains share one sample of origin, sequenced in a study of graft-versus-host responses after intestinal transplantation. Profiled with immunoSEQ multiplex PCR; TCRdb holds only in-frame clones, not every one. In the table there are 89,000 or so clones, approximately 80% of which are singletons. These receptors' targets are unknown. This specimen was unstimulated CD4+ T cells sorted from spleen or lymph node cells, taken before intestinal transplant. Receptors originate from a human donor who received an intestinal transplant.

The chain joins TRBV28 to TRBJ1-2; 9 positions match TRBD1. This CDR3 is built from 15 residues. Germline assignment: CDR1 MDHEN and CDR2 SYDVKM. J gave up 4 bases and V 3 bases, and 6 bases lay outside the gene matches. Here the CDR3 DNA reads TGTGCCAGCAGTTTTACAGGGGGCGCAGGCTATGGCTACACCTTC. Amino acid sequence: CASSFTGGAGYGYTF.

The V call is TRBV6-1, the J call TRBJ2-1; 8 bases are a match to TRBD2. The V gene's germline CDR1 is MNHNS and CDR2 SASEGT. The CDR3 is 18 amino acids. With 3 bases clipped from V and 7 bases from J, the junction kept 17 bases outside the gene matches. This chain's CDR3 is CASSDGFVFAGGHNEQFF. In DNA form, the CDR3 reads TGTGCCAGCAGTGACGGTTTTGTGTTTGCGGGGGGCCATAATGAGCAGTTCTTC.

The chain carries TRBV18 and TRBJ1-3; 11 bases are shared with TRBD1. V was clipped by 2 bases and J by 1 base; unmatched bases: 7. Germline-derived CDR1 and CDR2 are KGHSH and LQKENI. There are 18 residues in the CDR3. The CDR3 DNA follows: TGTGCCAGCTCACCATACCGGACAGGGGGCGCTTCTGGAAACACCATATATTTT. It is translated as CASSPYRTGGASGNTIYF.

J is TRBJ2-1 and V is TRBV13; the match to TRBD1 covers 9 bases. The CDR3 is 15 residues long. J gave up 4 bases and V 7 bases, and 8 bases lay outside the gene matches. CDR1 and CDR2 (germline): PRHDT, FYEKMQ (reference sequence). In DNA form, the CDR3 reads TGTGCCAGCACACCCTCGGGACAGGGTTACAATGAGCAGTTCTTC. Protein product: CASTPSGQGYNEQFF.

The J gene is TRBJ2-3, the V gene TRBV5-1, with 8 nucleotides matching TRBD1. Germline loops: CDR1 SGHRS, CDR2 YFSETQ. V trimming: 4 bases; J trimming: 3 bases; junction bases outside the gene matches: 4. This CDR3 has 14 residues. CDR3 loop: CASSIGTGTDTQYF. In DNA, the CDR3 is TGCGCCAGCAGCATCGGGACAGGAACAGATACGCAGTATTTT.

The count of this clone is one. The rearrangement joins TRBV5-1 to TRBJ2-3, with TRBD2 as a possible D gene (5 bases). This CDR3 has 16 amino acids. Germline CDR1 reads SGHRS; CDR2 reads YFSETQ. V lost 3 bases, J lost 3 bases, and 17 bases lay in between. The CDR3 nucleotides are TGCGCCAGCAGCTCCTCGTCGTTAGCGCTTACAGATACGCAGTATTTT. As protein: CASSSSSLALTDTQYF. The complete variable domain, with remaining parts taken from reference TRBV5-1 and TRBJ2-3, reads KAGVTQTPRYLIKTRGQQVTLSCSPISGHRSVSWYQQTPGQGLQFLFEYFSETQRNKGNFPGRFSGRQFSNSRSEMNVSTLELGDSALYLCASSSSSLALTDTQYFGPGTRLTVL.

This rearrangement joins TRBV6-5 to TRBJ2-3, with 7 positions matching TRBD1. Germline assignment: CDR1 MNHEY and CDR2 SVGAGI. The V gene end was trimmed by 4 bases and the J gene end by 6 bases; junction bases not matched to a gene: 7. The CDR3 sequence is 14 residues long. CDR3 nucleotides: TGTGCCAGCAGTTTGACAGGGTCGGTTGATACGCAGTATTTT. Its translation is CASSLTGSVDTQYF.

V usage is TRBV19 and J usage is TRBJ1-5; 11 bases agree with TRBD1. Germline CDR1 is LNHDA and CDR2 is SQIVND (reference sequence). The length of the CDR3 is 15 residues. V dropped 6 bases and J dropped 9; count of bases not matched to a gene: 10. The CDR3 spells CASSAGTGGFLPQHF. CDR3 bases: TGTGCCAGTAGCGCCGGGACAGGGGGTTTTTTGCCCCAGCATTTT.

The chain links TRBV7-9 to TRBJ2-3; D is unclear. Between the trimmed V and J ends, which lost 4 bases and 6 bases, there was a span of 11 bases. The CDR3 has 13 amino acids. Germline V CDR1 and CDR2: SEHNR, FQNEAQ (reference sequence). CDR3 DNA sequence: TGTGCCAGCAGCTCCTCCTATTTGGATACGCAGTATTTT. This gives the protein CASSSSYLDTQYF. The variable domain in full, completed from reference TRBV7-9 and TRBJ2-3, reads DTGVSQNPRHKITKRGQNVTFRCDPISEHNRLYWYRQTLGQGPEFLTYFQNEAQLEKSRLLSDRFSAERPKGSFSTLEIQRTEQGDSAMYLCASSSSYLDTQYFGPGTRLTVL.

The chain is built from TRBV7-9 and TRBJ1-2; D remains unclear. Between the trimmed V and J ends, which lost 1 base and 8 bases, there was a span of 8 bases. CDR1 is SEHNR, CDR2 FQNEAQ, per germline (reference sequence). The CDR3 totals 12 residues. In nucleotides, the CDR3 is TGTGCCAGCAGCTTAGGTGTCGGGGGCTACACCTTC. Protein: CASSLGVGGYTF.

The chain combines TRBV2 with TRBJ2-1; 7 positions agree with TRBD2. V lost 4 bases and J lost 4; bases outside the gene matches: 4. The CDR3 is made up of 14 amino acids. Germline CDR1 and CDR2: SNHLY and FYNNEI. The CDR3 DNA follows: TGTGCCAGCAGTGCCCTAGCGGTGTACAATGAGCAGTTCTTC. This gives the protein CASSALAVYNEQFF.